These 3 T cell receptor beta chains were all obtained from the same sample, sequenced in a study of T cell repertoires in cytomegalovirus infection. TCRdb re-called the reads through MiXCR, storing one row per CDR3 protein. This sample has some 680,000 distinct CDR3 sequences; 35% occur once, and the top ten carry under 3%. Sequenced sample: PBMCs. The receptor set was obtained from a human donor in good health (CMV status not recorded). Some clones in this sample may be carry-over from other donors' samples.

This clonotype was seen a few times. The V call is TRBV28, the J call TRBJ2-3, with 9 nucleotides matching TRBD1. The CDR3 totals 17 residues. Germline V gene sequence: CDR1 MDHEN, CDR2 SYDVKM. The trim removed 6 bases at V and 8 bases at J, leaving 18 bases unmatched. The CDR3 reads CASSSGTGWLSPTTQYF. The CDR3 DNA reads as TGTGCCAGCAGCTCCGGGACAGGGTGGTTGAGTCCCACTACGCAGTATTTT.

J is TRBJ1-1 and V is TRBV10-3, with 10 bases matching TRBD1. Germline values: CDR1 ENHRY, CDR2 SYGVKD. The CDR3 is made up of 15 amino acids. V shed 7 bases and J 6 bases; nucleotides not matched to a gene: 11. The CDR3 DNA sequence: TGTGCCATCACTGACCCCGGGACAGGGGATGCTGAAGCTTTCTTT. Translation gives CAITDPGTGDAEAFF.

This clonotype was recorded only once. The gene calls are TRBV12-3 or TRBV12-4 and TRBJ2-7; D is tentatively TRBD1 or TRBD2 (6 bases each). The CDR3 runs 19 residues. Trimming removed 3 bases at V and 4 bases at J, with 28 bases between. The CDR3 DNA follows: TGTGCCAGCAGTTTTCCCCCCGGAGAAGGGGGTAGCGGCGTGTACGAGCAGTACTTC. Translated, it gives CASSFPPGEGGSGVYEQYF.